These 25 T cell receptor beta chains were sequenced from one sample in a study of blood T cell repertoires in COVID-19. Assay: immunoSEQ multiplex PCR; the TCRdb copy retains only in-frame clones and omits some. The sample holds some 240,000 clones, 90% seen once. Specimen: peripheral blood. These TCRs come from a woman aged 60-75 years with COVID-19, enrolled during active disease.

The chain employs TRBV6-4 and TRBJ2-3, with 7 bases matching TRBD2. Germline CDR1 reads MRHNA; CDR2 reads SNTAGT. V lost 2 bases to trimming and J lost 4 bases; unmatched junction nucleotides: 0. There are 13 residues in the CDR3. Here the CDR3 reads CASSDGRADTQYF. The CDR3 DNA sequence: TGTGCCAGCAGTGACGGGAGGGCAGATACGCAGTATTTT.

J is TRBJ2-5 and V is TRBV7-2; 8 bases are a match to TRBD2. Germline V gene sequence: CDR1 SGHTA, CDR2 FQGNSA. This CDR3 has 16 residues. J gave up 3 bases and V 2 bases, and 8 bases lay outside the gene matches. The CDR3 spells CASSLLGSGAEETQYF. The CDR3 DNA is TGTGCCAGCAGCTTACTTGGTAGCGGGGCCGAAGAGACCCAGTACTTC.

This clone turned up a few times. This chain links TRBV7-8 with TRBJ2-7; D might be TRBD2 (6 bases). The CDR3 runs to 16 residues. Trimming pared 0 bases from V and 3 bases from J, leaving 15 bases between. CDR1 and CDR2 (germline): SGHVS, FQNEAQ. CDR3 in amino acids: CASSLAEGRESYEQYF. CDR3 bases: TGTGCCAGCAGCTTAGCGGAGGGTAGGGAGAGCTACGAGCAGTACTTC.

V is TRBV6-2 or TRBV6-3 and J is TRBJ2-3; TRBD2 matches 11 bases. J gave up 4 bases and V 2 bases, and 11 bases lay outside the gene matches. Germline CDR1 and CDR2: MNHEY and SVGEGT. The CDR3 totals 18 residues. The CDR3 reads CASSYLAGGLNPPDTQYF. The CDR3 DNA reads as TGTGCCAGCAGTTACCTAGCGGGGGGCCTAAATCCCCCAGATACGCAGTATTTT.

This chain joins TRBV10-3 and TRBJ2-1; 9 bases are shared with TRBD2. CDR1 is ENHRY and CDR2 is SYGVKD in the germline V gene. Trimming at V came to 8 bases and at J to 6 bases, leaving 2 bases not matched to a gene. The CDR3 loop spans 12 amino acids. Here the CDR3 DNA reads TGTGCCATCGGCGGGGGGGTCAATGAGCAGTTCTTC. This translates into CAIGGGVNEQFF.

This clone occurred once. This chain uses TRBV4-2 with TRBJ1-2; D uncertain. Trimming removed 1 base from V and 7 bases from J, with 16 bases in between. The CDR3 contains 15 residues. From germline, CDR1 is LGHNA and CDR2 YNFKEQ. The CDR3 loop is CASSQGKAGKSGYTF. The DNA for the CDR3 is TGTGCCAGCAGCCAAGGCAAGGCGGGGAAGAGTGGCTACACCTTC.

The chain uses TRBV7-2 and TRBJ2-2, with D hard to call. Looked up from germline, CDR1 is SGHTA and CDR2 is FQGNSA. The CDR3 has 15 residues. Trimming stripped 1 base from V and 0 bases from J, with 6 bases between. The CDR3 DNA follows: TGTGCCAGCAGCTTAGGACGGGCGAACACCGGGGAGCTGTTTTTT. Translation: CASSLGRANTGELFF.

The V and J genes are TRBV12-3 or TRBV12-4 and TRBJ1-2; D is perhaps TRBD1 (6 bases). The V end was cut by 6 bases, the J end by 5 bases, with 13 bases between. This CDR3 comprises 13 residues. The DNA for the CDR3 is TGTGCCAGCAGGCCGAGGACAGCTTATGGCTACACCTTC. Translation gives CASRPRTAYGYTF.

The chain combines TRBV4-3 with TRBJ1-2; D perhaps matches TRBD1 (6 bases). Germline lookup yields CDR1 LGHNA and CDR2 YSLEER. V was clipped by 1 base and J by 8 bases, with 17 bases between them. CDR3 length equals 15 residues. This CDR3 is CASSQVQPGAAGYTF. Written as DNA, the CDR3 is TGCGCCAGCAGCCAAGTACAGCCAGGGGCCGCGGGCTACACCTTC.

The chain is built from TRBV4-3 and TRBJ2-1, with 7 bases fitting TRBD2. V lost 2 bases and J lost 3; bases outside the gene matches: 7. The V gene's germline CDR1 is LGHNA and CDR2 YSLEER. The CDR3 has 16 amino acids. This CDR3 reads CASSQRGGWGYNEQFF. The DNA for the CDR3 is TGCGCCAGCAGCCAAAGGGGAGGGTGGGGCTACAATGAGCAGTTCTTC.

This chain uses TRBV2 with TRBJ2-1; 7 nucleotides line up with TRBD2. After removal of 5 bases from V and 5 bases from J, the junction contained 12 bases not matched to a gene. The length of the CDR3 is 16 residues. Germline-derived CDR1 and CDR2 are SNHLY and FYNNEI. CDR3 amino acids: CASSLGPGTIHNEQFF. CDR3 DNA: TGTGCCAGCAGTTTAGGACCCGGGACTATCCACAATGAGCAGTTCTTC. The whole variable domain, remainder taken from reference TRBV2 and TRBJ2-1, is EPEVTQTPSHQVTQMGQEVILRCVPISNHLYFYWYRQILGQKVEFLVSFYNNEISEKSEIFDDQFSVERPDGSNFTLKIRSTKLEDSAMYFCASSLGPGTIHNEQFFGPGTRLTVL.

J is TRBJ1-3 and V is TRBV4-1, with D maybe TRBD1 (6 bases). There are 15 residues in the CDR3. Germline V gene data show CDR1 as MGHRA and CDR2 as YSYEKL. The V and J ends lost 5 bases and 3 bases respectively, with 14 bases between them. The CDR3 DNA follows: TGCGCCAGCAGCGTAGAAACAGGGTTTGGAAACACCATATATTTT. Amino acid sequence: CASSVETGFGNTIYF.

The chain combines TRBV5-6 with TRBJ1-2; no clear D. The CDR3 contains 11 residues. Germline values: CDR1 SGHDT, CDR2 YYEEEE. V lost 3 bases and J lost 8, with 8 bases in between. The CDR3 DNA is TGTGCCAGCAGCTATAGAGCGGGCTACACCTTC. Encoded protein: CASSYRAGYTF.

The CDR3 DNA follows: TGTGCCAGCAGCTTGGGACAGGGTGACAATCAGCCCCAGCATTTT. It specifies CASSLGQGDNQPQHF. The chain employs TRBV5-6 and TRBJ1-5; 7 nucleotides line up with TRBD1. CDR3 length equals 15 residues. The germline V gene encodes CDR1 SGHDT and CDR2 YYEEEE. With V trimmed by 0 bases and J by 3 bases, 3 bases remained unmatched.

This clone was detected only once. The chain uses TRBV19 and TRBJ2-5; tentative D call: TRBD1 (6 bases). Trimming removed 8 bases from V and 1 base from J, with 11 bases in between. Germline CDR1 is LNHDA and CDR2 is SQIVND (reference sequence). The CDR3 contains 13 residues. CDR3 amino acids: CASAGQFQETQYF. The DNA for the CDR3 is TGTGCCAGTGCCGGACAGTTCCAAGAGACCCAGTACTTC.

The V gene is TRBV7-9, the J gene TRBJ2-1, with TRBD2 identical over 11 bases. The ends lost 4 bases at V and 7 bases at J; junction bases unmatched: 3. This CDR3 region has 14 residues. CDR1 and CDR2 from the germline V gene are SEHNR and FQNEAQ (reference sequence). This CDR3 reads CASSWGLAENEQFF. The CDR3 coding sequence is TGTGCCAGCAGCTGGGGACTAGCGGAAAATGAGCAGTTCTTC.

As DNA, the CDR3 is TGTGCCAGCAGCTTAGTTGGGCAAGCGGCGGGAAACACCATATATTTT. It translates to CASSLVGQAAGNTIYF. The chain joins TRBV11-2 to TRBJ1-3; D gene uncertain. Germline CDR1 reads SGHAT; CDR2 reads FQNNGV. Trimming left V 1 base short and J 4 bases short, with 14 bases between. This CDR3 comprises 16 residues.

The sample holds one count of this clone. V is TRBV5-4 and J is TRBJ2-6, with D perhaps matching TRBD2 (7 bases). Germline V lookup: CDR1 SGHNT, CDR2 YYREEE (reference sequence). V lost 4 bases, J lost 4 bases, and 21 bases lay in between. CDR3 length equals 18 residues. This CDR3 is CASSPTPGGQFGANVLTF. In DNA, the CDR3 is TGTGCCAGCAGCCCTACGCCCGGGGGGCAGTTCGGGGCCAACGTCCTGACTTTC.

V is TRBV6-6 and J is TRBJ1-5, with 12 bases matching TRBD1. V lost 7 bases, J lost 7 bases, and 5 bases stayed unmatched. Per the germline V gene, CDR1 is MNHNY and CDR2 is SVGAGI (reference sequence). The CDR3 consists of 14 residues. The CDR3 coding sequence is TGTGCCAGCACGGGACAGGGGGCGGGACAGCCCCAGCATTTT. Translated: CASTGQGAGQPQHF.

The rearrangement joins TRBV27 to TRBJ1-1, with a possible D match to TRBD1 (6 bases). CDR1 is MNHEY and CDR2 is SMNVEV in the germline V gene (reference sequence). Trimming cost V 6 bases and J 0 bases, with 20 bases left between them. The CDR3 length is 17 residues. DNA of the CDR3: TGTGCCAGCAGCCTTAACGACAGGCCCGGTATGAACACTGAAGCTTTCTTT. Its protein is CASSLNDRPGMNTEAFF.

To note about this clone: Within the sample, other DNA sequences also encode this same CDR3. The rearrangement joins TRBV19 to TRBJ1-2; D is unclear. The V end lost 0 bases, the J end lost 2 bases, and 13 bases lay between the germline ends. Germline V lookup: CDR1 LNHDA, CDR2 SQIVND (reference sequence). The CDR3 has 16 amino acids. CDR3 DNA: TGTGCCAGTAGTATAGATCTTTCTCGAGTCAACTATGGCTACACCTTC. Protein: CASSIDLSRVNYGYTF.

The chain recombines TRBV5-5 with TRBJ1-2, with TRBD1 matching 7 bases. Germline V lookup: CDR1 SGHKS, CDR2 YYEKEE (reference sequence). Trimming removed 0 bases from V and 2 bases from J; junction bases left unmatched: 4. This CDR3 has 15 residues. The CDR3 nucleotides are TGTGCCAGCAGCTTGGGACAGGGTTTCAACTATGGCTACACCTTC. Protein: CASSLGQGFNYGYTF.

The CDR3 DNA reads TGTGCCAGCAGCTCAGGGACAGGGAGGATCGAGACCCAGTACTTC. Amino acid sequence: CASSSGTGRIETQYF. The chain carries TRBV3-1 (or the pseudogene TRBV3-2) and TRBJ2-5, with TRBD1 identical over 9 bases. V shed 5 bases and J 5 bases; nucleotides not matched to a gene: 9. Germline loops: CDR1 LGHDT, CDR2 YNNKEL (reference sequence). This CDR3 is 15 amino acids long.

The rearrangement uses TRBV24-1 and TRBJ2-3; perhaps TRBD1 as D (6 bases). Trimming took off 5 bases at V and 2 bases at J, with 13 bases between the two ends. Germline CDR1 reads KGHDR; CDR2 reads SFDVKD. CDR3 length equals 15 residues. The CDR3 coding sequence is TGTGCCACCAGTGCCCGGGACACTATCACAGATACGCAGTATTTT. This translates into CATSARDTITDTQYF.

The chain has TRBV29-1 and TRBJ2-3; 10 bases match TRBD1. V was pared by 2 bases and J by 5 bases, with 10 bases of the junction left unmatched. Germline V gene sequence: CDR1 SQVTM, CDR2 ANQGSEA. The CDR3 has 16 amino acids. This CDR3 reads CSVEIPLDRGLDTQYF. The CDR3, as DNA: TGCAGCGTTGAAATCCCCCTGGACAGGGGGTTAGATACGCAGTATTTT.